The 26 T cell receptor beta chains given below trace back to one sample, sequenced in a study of T cell repertoires in cytomegalovirus infection. TCRdb reanalysed the reads using MiXCR and keeps one entry per CDR3 protein. The table records some 940,000 distinct CDR3 sequences, about a third of them present only once. No antigen has been assigned to these receptors. The material was cultured CD8+ T cells from PBMCs, obtained from culture after CMV antigen stimulation. The receptor set was obtained from a human donor in good health (CMV status not recorded). Some clones in this sample may be carry-over from other donors' samples.

This clonotype was seen at least ten times. The chain combines TRBV7-6 with TRBJ2-3, with 8 nucleotides matching TRBD2. The CDR3 runs to 15 residues. V gave up 1 base and J gave up 1 base; unmatched junction bases: 1. Per the germline V gene, CDR1 is SGHVS and CDR2 is FNYEAQ. The CDR3 reads CASSLGAGGTDTQYF. The CDR3 nucleotides read TGTGCCAGCAGCTTAGGAGCGGGGGGCACAGATACGCAGTATTTT.

V is TRBV9 and J is TRBJ1-1; 7 bases match TRBD1. This CDR3 is 14 amino acids long. The V gene end was trimmed by 2 bases and the J gene end by 4 bases; junction bases not matched to a gene: 5. Germline values: CDR1 SGDLS, CDR2 YYNGEE. The CDR3 loop is CASSVATGRTEAFF. As DNA, the CDR3 is TGTGCCAGCAGCGTGGCGACAGGGCGCACTGAAGCTTTCTTT.

This sequence joins TRBV4-2 and TRBJ2-7; possible D gene TRBD2, 5 bases. V lost 0 bases and J lost 2, with 11 bases in between. Per the germline V gene, CDR1 is LGHNA and CDR2 is YNFKEQ. The CDR3 is 15 residues long. In DNA, the CDR3 is TGTGCCAGCAGCCAAGATCCCGGGGATGCCTACGAGCAGTACTTC. Its translation: CASSQDPGDAYEQYF.

The rearrangement joins TRBV9 to TRBJ2-1; TRBD1 is a possible D gene (5 bases). The V end was cut by 0 bases, the J end by 2 bases, with 12 bases between. This CDR3 is built from 16 residues. CDR1 and CDR2 (germline): SGDLS, YYNGEE. This CDR3 is CASSVGQGPPYNEQFF. The DNA for the CDR3 is TGTGCCAGCAGCGTAGGGCAGGGTCCCCCCTACAATGAGCAGTTCTTC.

This clonotype was seen only a few times. V and J are TRBV7-6 and TRBJ1-4; D is ambiguous. CDR1 is SGHVS, CDR2 FNYEAQ, per germline. Deletions cut 5 bases from V and 8 bases from J, with 15 bases between. The CDR3 contains 14 residues. DNA of the CDR3: TGTGCCAGCAGCCCCCGGGAAGGGCTCGAAAAACTGTTTTTT. Encoded protein: CASSPREGLEKLFF.

This rearrangement joins TRBV6-1 to TRBJ2-2; perhaps TRBD1 as D (6 bases). This CDR3 has 14 residues. Germline lookup yields CDR1 MNHNS and CDR2 SASEGT. Trimming removed 2 bases at V and 5 bases at J, with 9 bases between. As DNA, the CDR3 is TGTGCCAGCAGTGAAACAGGGTGGACCGGGGAGCTGTTTTTT. It translates to CASSETGWTGELFF.

This clonotype turned up a few times. This chain joins TRBV10-3 and TRBJ1-5, with 7 bases lining up with TRBD1. The CDR3 has 15 residues. Trimming cost V 3 bases and J 6 bases; bases outside gene matches: 8. From germline, CDR1 is ENHRY and CDR2 SYGVKD. The CDR3 sequence is CAISDRQGVSQPQHF. CDR3 in DNA: TGTGCCATCAGTGACCGGCAGGGGGTATCTCAGCCCCAGCATTTT.

The genes are TRBV6-2 or TRBV6-3 and TRBJ1-1; 8 nucleotides line up with TRBD1. CDR3 length equals 15 residues. Looked up from germline, CDR1 is MNHEY and CDR2 is SVGEGT. With V trimmed by 11 bases and J by 0 bases, 11 bases remained unmatched. The CDR3, as DNA: TGTGCCGCTGCCGGGACAGGTTTAATGAACACTGAAGCTTTCTTT. This sequence encodes CAAAGTGLMNTEAFF.

This chain joins TRBV7-9 and TRBJ1-1; TRBD1 might be the D (5 bases). CDR3 length equals 13 residues. CDR1 and CDR2 from the germline V gene are SEHNR and FQNEAQ (reference sequence). Trimming removed 5 bases from V and 8 bases from J, with 15 bases in between. Here the CDR3 reads CASSLRQREEAFF. The CDR3 DNA is TGTGCCAGCAGCCTGCGACAGAGGGAGGAAGCTTTCTTT.

The V call is TRBV6-2 or TRBV6-3, the J call TRBJ1-1, with 7 positions matching TRBD1. The CDR3 is 16 residues long. Germline loops: CDR1 MNHEY, CDR2 SVGEGT. After removal of 7 bases from V and 4 bases from J, the junction contained 15 bases not matched to a gene. DNA of the CDR3: TGTGCCAGCACCTACGACAGGGTAAAAAGTTTCACTGAAGCTTTCTTT. It translates to CASTYDRVKSFTEAFF.

In its sample, this clonotype was seen many times. The CDR3 loop is CASEGEETQYF. For the CDR3, the DNA is TGTGCCTCCGAGGGAGAAGAGACCCAGTACTTC. The rearrangement joins TRBV6-2 or TRBV6-3 to TRBJ2-5, with D perhaps matching TRBD2 (5 bases). CDR1 and CDR2 (germline): MNHEY, SVGEGT. The CDR3 is made up of 11 amino acids. The V end lost 11 bases, the J end lost 3 bases, and 10 bases lay between the germline ends.

This clonotype was detected only a few times. The chain joins TRBV29-1 to TRBJ2-1; D tentatively reads TRBD1 or TRBD2 (5 bases each). Trimming pared 1 base from V and 0 bases from J, leaving 13 bases between. CDR3 size: 16 residues. CDR1 SQVTM and CDR2 ANQGSEA come from the germline V gene. CDR3 coding DNA: TGCAGCGTTGAAGCTCCCCCAGGGAGCTCCTACAATGAGCAGTTCTTC. Translation gives CSVEAPPGSSYNEQFF.

The rearrangement links TRBV7-9 to TRBJ1-4, with D possibly TRBD1 on 5 matching bases. Trimming stripped 5 bases from V and 3 bases from J, with 19 bases between. There are 17 residues in the CDR3. Germline CDR1 is SEHNR and CDR2 is FQNEAQ (reference sequence). The DNA for the CDR3 is TGTGCCAGCAGCCCCTCCCGCGCCGGGACCTCTAATGAAAAACTGTTTTTT. Translated, it gives CASSPSRAGTSNEKLFF.

The rearrangement uses TRBV5-6 and TRBJ2-1; possible D gene TRBD1, 6 bases. This CDR3 has 15 amino acids. Germline V CDR1 and CDR2: SGHDT, YYEEEE. The V end was cut by 0 bases, the J end by 7 bases, with 14 bases between. Here the CDR3 DNA reads TGTGCCAGCAGCTTGGGGGCAGGGGCGGGTAATGAGCAGTTCTTC. Encoded protein: CASSLGAGAGNEQFF.

This clonotype was counted at least ten times. V and J are TRBV7-6 and TRBJ1-1; no reliable D call. V shed 5 bases and J shed 4 bases, with 17 bases lying between them. This CDR3 is 15 amino acids long. CDR1 and CDR2 (germline): SGHVS, FNYEAQ. DNA of the CDR3: TGTGCCAGCAGCGAAGCGGCGATGCCGGGCACTGAAGCTTTCTTT. Its protein is CASSEAAMPGTEAFF.

Many counts were recorded for this clonotype. This sequence joins TRBV7-6 and TRBJ2-1; 11 nucleotides line up with TRBD2. Germline assignment: CDR1 SGHVS and CDR2 FNYEAQ. Trimming removed 6 bases from V and 9 bases from J; junction bases left unmatched: 13. There are 16 residues in the CDR3. The CDR3 spells CASSPPGLAVLGEQFF. The CDR3, as DNA: TGTGCCAGCAGTCCTCCGGGACTAGCGGTTCTTGGTGAGCAGTTCTTC.

J is TRBJ2-7 and V is TRBV3-1; TRBD1 matches 12 bases. V gave up 1 base and J gave up 4 bases; unmatched junction bases: 2. The germline gives CDR1 LGHDT, CDR2 YNNKEL (reference sequence). The CDR3 length is 15 residues. In nucleotides, the CDR3 is TGTGCCAGCAGCCAAGGGGACAGGGGGCTTTACGAGCAGTACGTC. This codes for CASSQGDRGLYEQYV.

The V and J genes are TRBV2 and TRBJ2-2; 12 bases line up with TRBD2. From germline, CDR1 is SNHLY and CDR2 FYNNEI. The CDR3 loop spans 17 amino acids. With V trimmed by 9 bases and J by 0 bases, 8 bases remained unmatched. CDR3 coding DNA: TGTGCCAGTGGCCGGACTAGCGGGGACTCGAACACCGGGGAGCTGTTTTTT. Translated, it gives CASGRTSGDSNTGELFF.

This clonotype was found a few times. The rearrangement links TRBV20-1 to TRBJ2-3; D may be TRBD1 or TRBD2 (5 bases each). Germline loops: CDR1 DFQATT, CDR2 SNEGSKA (reference sequence). CDR3 length equals 15 residues. Trimming removed 3 bases at V and 5 bases at J, with 18 bases between. CDR3 loop: CSARGPGRPQDTQYF. CDR3 DNA sequence: TGCAGTGCTAGGGGTCCGGGGCGTCCACAAGATACGCAGTATTTT.

This chain links TRBV5-6 with TRBJ2-7; no clear D. Per germline, CDR1 SGHDT and CDR2 YYEEEE. The CDR3 is 14 amino acids. V was trimmed by 2 bases and J by 3 bases, leaving 12 bases between them. The CDR3 nucleotides read TGTGCCAGCAGCTTAGGTAGTCGCCTCTACGAGCAGTACGTC. This translates into CASSLGSRLYEQYV.

The rearrangement links TRBV12-3 or TRBV12-4 to TRBJ2-7; D uncertain. The CDR3 spans 14 residues. Trimming removed 4 bases at V and 0 bases at J, with 10 bases between. The CDR3 DNA reads as TGTGCCAGCAGTTCCCTGGACGGCTCCTACGAGCAGTACTTC. This codes for CASSSLDGSYEQYF.

The chain is built from TRBV7-9 and TRBJ2-2; maybe TRBD2 (6 bases). CDR3 length: 16 amino acids. Looked up from germline, CDR1 is SEHNR and CDR2 is FQNEAQ (reference sequence). Trimming stripped 1 base from V and 3 bases from J, with 12 bases between. CDR3 in amino acids: CASSLVGRKDTGELFF. The CDR3 nucleotides are TGTGCCAGCAGCTTAGTGGGGAGGAAAGACACCGGGGAGCTGTTTTTT.

This clonotype showed up many times. The CDR3 coding sequence is TGTGCCAGCAGCTTAATAGGGGGCCGTGAGACCCAGTACTTC. Translation: CASSLIGGRETQYF. This sequence joins TRBV7-3 and TRBJ2-5; the match to TRBD1 covers 7 bases. This CDR3 has 14 residues. The ends lost 1 base at V and 5 bases at J; junction bases unmatched: 4. Germline V CDR1 and CDR2: SGHTA, FQGTGA. Using reference TRBV7-3 and TRBJ2-5 for the parts outside the CDR3, the full variable domain is GAGVSQTPSNKVTEKGKYVELRCDPISGHTALYWYRQSLGQGPEFLIYFQGTGAADDSGLPNDRFFAVRPEGSVSTLKIQRTERGDSAVYLCASSLIGGRETQYFGPGTRLLVL.

This chain joins TRBV6-2 or TRBV6-3 and TRBJ2-1; D is undetermined. There are 15 residues in the CDR3. From germline, CDR1 is MNHEY and CDR2 SVGEGT. V was trimmed by 2 bases and J by 1 base, leaving 9 bases between them. The CDR3 nucleotides read TGTGCCAGCAGTTACGACCACGCGTCCTACAATGAGCAGTTCTTC. This translates into CASSYDHASYNEQFF.

The genes are TRBV7-9 and TRBJ1-1; D unresolved. CDR1 SEHNR and CDR2 FQNEAQ come from the germline V gene (reference sequence). Trimming shortened V by 1 base and J by 11 bases, and 17 bases separated the two germline ends. The CDR3 extends over 14 amino acids. The CDR3 sequence is CASSLVERPNEAFF. For the CDR3, the DNA is TGTGCCAGCAGCTTAGTGGAACGACCTAATGAGGCTTTCTTT. Full variable domain (remainder filled in from reference TRBV7-9 and TRBJ1-1): DTGVSQNPRHKITKRGQNVTFRCDPISEHNRLYWYRQTLGQGPEFLTYFQNEAQLEKSRLLSDRFSAERPKGSFSTLEIQRTEQGDSAMYLCASSLVERPNEAFFGQGTRLTVV.

J is TRBJ2-3 and V is TRBV19; a weak D match, TRBD1 (5 bases). The V gene's germline CDR1 is LNHDA and CDR2 SQIVND (reference sequence). CDR3 length: 17 residues. V was pared by 4 bases and J by 2 bases, with 19 bases between. CDR3 loop: CASSSLPPDTNTDTQYF. The CDR3 region has the DNA TGTGCCAGTAGTAGTTTGCCGCCGGACACAAACACAGATACGCAGTATTTT. Full variable domain (rest looked up from reference TRBV19 and TRBJ2-3): DGGITQSPKYLFRKEGQNVTLSCEQNLNHDAMYWYRQDPGQGLRLIYYSQIVNDFQKGDIAEGYSVSREKKESFPLTVTSAQKNPTAFYLCASSSLPPDTNTDTQYFGPGTRLTVL.